This TCR beta chain is drawn from a study of PD-1 blockade in classical Hodgkin lymphoma (TCRdb year 2020). Describing the broader study: The study used CyTOF and TCR beta sequencing to define a peripheral blood immune signature of response to PD-1 blockade in classical Hodgkin lymphoma.

Clipping removes 2 bases from V and 5 bases from J, with 7 as the unmatched junction base count. CDR1 and CDR2 are drawn from the germline V gene: MGHRA, YSYEKL. The CDR3 covers 17 residues, taking in both the cysteine and the phenylalanine. Only CDR3 DNA remains: 51 bases, in frame from the first base. The sample holds one count of this clone. The antigen it binds to is not known. Base quality data are lacking; no much larger clone is found one base away. Beyond this particular receptor, the publication reports: Baseline TCR diversity was reported as lower in newly diagnosed patients than in healthy donors, and lower still in relapsed/refractory patients. The study was limited to a single clinical trial cohort, and causes of repertoire differences, possibly disease activity or prior therapy, remained undefined.

The Qiagen DNeasy kit was used to extract genomic DNA from unsorted PBMCs and from the negatively selected CD4+ and CD8+ fractions. TCR beta CDR3 regions were subjected to amplification by immunoSEQ multiplex PCR with primers that anneal to V and J segments. Amplification bias was minimized using a synthetic immune receptor repertoire, and residual bias was removed computationally after sequencing. For the original study's pipeline: Custom Python scripts were used to quantify repertoire diversity as the Shannon entropy index. The unsorted, CD4+ and CD8+ repertoires were each analyzed separately, with the exception of combined analyses, where CD4+ and CD8+ sequences were merged in silico. TCRdb carries this immuneACCESS record with in-frame sequences only. Its versions omit some clonotypes, under half of them owing to an unresolved V gene in the studies checked, with the rest unexplained. That table gives V, J and clone size, and the DNA gave D and trimming. The table for this sample lists approximately 14,000 clones; 91% of them were counted only once. 4.5% to 7.5% of the sample is taken by the ten largest.

Sample time point, as interpreted from the label and publication: newly diagnosed, previously untreated cHL patient sample. A Miltenyi CD8+ T cell isolation kit was used for magnetic negative selection to purify CD8+ T cells from thawed PBMCs. As a comparison group for the relapsed/refractory trial patients, PBMCs from patients with newly diagnosed, previously untreated classical Hodgkin lymphoma were sequenced. After peripheral blood was drawn into 8 mL Vacutainer Cell Preparation Tubes, PBMCs were isolated by centrifugation and then cryopreserved. Purified CD4+ and CD8+ fractions were prepared only for cases with an additional available PBMC sample. On LS columns in a quadroMACS separator, the magnetically labelled cells were depleted, and the flow-through was collected as the purified fraction.

The rearrangement joined TRBV4-1 to TRBJ2-5, and 14 junctional nucleotides match TRBD2. The source is a human donor with classical Hodgkin lymphoma. Source material: CD8+ T cells from blood. The DNA reads as follows: TGCGCCAGCAGCCAACACGGGACTAGCGGGAGTAGGGAGACCCAGTACTTC. Translated, this gives CASSQHGTSGSRETQYF.